This T cell receptor (beta chain) is from a study of post-analysis software for immune sequencing data. Study as a whole: Secondary progressive, relapsing-remitting and progressive-relapsing multiple sclerosis were among the included disease courses. Study-wide results and caveats: Controls had significantly higher normalized Chao1 diversity than multiple sclerosis patients. Samples made in the same batch grouped tightly together by F measure.

Built from TCR beta cDNA, the libraries had unique molecular identifiers in them. T cells, roughly 0.85 to 10 million of them, yielded approximately 530,000 cDNA molecules. Each CDR3 protein gets one entry after TCRdb re-called the PCR reads with MiXCR. The sample has around 700,000 distinct CDR3 sequences, 59% seen once; the top ten hold about 11%. Turning to this clonotype: Its antigen is unidentified.

The sample comprised blood. This sequence was found in a girl aged 2-10 years with multiple sclerosis.

In nucleotides, the CDR3 is TGTGCCAGCAGCTTAGCGCGAAACAGGCCCCAGGATGGCTACACCTTC. The encoded protein is CASSLARNRPQDGYTF. The chain couples TRBV7-2 to TRBJ1-2; perhaps TRBD1 as D (5 bases). Germline CDR1 SGHTA, CDR2 FQGNSA. With 0 bases removed from V and 6 bases from J, the gap between germline ends came to 17 bases. CDR3 length equals 16 residues.